The 8 T cell receptor beta chains below were found in one sample sequenced in a study of T cells after yellow fever vaccination. TCRdb independently ran MiXCR on the 5' RACE reads; one entry per CDR3 protein. The sample has under 600,000 distinct CDR3 sequences, approximately 12% seen once; the top ten hold more than 12%. The sample consisted of PBMCs, taken on the day of the yellow fever booster vaccination. All receptors come from a man aged 25 to 45 who received the YFV17D yellow fever vaccine.

V is TRBV6-1 and J is TRBJ1-5; possible D gene TRBD1, 5 bases. V was clipped by 7 bases and J by 5 bases, with 15 bases between them. Germline V CDR1 and CDR2: MNHNS, SASEGT. CDR3 length: 14 residues. The CDR3 is CASTFERGYQPQHF. The CDR3 DNA sequence: TGTGCCAGCACCTTCGAGAGGGGATATCAGCCCCAGCATTTT.

This clonotype was counted a single time. This chain's CDR3 is CASSSRTSGKRSNEQFF. CDR3 DNA: TGTGCCAGCAGTTCGCGGACTAGCGGGAAACGATCCAATGAGCAGTTCTTC. The V call is TRBV6-2 or TRBV6-3, the J call TRBJ2-1; 12 nucleotides line up with TRBD2. Trimming cost V 4 bases and J 6 bases; bases outside gene matches: 10. Germline CDR1 reads MNHEY; CDR2 reads SVGEGT. This CDR3 spans 17 amino acids.

This clonotype was counted between two and nine times. The chain couples TRBV20-1 to TRBJ1-5, with D perhaps matching TRBD1 (6 bases). Trimming stripped 5 bases from V and 1 base from J, with 15 bases between. Germline lookup yields CDR1 DFQATT and CDR2 SNEGSKA (reference sequence). The CDR3 covers 15 residues. CDR3 region: CSALPGGGSNQPQHF. The CDR3 coding sequence is TGCAGTGCTCTTCCGGGGGGCGGGAGCAATCAGCCCCAGCATTTT.

This clonotype has just a few counts. The genes are TRBV7-2 and TRBJ2-5; 9 bases match TRBD1. This CDR3 region has 14 residues. Trimming removed 8 bases from V and 1 base from J; junction bases left unmatched: 5. The germline V gene has CDR1 SGHTA and CDR2 FQGNSA. CDR3 nucleotides: TGTGCCAGCGCCACAGGGGGCGCCCAAGAGACCCAGTACTTC. This sequence encodes CASATGGAQETQYF.

This clonotype was counted many times. The chain has TRBV5-1 and TRBJ2-3; D possibly corresponds to TRBD2 (5 bases). Germline values: CDR1 SGHRS, CDR2 YFSETQ. The germline V and J ends were trimmed by 2 bases and 4 bases, with 14 bases remaining between them. The CDR3 is 15 amino acids. In DNA form, the CDR3 reads TGCGCCAGCAGCTTTGAGGGCCGGGTAGCAGATACGCAGTATTTT. Translated, it gives CASSFEGRVADTQYF.

This clonotype was counted a few times. The rearrangement links TRBV5-1 to TRBJ2-7; 9 bases are shared with TRBD1. This CDR3 contains 15 residues. V lost 4 bases, J lost 0 bases, and 5 bases stayed unmatched. Germline V gene data show CDR1 as SGHRS and CDR2 as YFSETQ. This chain's CDR3 is CASSRQGDSSYEQYF. As DNA, the CDR3 is TGCGCCAGCAGCCGACAGGGGGACTCCTCCTACGAGCAGTACTTC.

This sequence joins TRBV20-1 and TRBJ2-2; possible D gene TRBD2, 6 bases. Trimming took off 3 bases at V and 6 bases at J, with 17 bases between the two ends. From germline, CDR1 is DFQATT and CDR2 SNEGSKA (reference sequence). The CDR3 has 15 amino acids. For the CDR3, the DNA is TGCAGTGCTAGGGAACCGGGACTCACCTCCGGGGAGCTGTTTTTT. It yields the protein CSAREPGLTSGELFF.

This clonotype was seen only a few times. The chain couples TRBV20-1 to TRBJ2-5, with TRBD2 matching 8 bases. The germline V gene encodes CDR1 DFQATT and CDR2 SNEGSKA (reference sequence). This CDR3 has 13 amino acids. V lost 4 bases and J lost 3; bases outside the gene matches: 4. The chain's CDR3 is CSATRTSKETQYF. The DNA for the CDR3 is TGCAGTGCTACCCGGACTAGCAAAGAGACCCAGTACTTC.